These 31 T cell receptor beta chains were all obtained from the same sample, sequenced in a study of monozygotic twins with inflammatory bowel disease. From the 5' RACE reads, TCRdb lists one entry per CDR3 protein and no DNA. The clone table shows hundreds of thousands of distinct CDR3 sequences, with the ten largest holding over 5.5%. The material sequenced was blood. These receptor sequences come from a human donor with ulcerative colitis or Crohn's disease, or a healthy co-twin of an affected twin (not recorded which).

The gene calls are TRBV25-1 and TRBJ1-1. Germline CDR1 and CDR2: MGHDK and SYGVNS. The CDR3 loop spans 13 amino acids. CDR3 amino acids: CASTRNTGTEAFF.

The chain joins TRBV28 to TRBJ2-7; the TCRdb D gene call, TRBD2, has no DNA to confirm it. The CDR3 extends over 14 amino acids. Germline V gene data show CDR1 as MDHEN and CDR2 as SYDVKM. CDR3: CASGRGRNPPEQYF.

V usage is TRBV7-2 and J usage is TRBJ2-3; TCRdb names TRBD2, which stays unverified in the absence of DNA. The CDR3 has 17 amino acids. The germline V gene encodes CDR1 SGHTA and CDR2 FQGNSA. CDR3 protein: CASSLTRAGSSTDTQYF.

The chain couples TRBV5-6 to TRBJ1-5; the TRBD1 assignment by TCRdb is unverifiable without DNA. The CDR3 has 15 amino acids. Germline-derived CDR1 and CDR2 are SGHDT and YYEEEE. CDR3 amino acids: CASSSRGEPYQPQHF.

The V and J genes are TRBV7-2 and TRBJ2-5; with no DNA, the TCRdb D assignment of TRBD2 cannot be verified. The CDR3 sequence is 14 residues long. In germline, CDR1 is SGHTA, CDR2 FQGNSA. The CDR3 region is CASILGLGVGTQYF.

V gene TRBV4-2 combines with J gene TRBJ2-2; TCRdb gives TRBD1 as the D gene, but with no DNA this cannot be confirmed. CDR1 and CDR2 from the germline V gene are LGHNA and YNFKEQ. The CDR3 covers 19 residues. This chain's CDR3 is CASSQGPPTGTGPAGELFF.

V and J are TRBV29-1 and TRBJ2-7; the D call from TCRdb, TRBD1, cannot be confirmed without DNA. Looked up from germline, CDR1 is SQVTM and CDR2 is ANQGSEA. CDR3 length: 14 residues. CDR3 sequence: CSVTKGTRDYEQYF.

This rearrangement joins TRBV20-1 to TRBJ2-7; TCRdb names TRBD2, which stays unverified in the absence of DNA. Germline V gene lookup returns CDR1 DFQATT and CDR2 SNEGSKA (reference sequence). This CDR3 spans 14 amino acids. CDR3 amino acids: CSAREPLAPYEQYF.

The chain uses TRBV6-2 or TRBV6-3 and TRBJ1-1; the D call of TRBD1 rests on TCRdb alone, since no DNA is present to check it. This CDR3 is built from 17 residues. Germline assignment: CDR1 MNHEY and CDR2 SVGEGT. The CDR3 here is CASIQVNIKDYRGIAFF.

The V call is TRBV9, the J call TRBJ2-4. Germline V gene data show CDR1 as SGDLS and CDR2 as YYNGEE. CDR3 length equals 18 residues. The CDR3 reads CASSVGVVVREAKNIQYF.

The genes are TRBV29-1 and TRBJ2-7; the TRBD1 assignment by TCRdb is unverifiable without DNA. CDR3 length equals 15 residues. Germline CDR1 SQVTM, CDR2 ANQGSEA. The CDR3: CSVESGGLDSYEQYF.

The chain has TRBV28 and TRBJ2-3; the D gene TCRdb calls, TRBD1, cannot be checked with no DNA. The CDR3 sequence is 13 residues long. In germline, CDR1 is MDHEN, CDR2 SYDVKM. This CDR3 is CASSTVSPDTQYF. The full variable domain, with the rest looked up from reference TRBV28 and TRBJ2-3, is DVKVTQSSRYLVKRTGEKVFLECVQDMDHENMFWYRQDPGLGLRLIYFSYDVKMKEKGDIPEGYSVSREKKERFSLILESASTNQTSMYLCASSTVSPDTQYFGPGTRLTVL.

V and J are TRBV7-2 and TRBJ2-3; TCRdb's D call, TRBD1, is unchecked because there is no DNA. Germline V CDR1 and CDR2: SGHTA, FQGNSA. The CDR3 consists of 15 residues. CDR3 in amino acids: CASSRERGPTDTQYF.

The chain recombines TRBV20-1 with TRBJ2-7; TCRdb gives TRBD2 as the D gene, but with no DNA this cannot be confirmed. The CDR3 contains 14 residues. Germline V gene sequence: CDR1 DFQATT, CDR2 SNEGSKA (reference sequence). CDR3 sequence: CSAIPTSGSYEQYF.

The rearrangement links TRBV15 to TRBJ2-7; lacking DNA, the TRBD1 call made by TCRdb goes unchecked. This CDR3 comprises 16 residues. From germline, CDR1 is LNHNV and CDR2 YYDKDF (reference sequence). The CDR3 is CATSLRGTVPSYEQYF.

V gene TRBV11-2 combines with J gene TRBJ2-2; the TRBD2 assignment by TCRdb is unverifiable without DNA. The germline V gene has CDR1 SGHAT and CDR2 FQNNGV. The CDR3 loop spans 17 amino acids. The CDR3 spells CASTPGSLAGSIGELFF.

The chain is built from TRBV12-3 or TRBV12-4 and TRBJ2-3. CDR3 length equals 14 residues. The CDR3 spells CASRNRVSTDTQYF.

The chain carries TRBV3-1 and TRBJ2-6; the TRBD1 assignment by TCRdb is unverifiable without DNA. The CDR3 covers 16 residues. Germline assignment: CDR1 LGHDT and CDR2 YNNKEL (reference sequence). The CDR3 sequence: CASSQETGTGANVLTF.

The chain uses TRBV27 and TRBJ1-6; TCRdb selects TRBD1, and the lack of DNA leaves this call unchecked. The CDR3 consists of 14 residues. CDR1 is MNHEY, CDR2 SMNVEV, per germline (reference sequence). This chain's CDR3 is CASSLRQGASPLHF.

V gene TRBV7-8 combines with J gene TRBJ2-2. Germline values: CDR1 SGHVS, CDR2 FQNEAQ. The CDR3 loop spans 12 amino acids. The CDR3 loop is CASRTHTGEQFF.

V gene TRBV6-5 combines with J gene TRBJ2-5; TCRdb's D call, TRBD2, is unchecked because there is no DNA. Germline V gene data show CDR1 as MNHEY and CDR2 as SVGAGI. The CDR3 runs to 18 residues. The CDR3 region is CASSYPPTLRAGGETQYF.

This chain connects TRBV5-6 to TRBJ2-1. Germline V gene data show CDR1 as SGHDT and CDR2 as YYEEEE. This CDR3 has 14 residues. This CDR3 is CASSRRSGSREQFF.

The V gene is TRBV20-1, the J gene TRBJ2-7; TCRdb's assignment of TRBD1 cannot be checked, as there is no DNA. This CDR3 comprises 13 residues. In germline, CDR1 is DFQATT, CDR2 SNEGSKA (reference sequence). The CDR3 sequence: CSATGTGFYEQYF.

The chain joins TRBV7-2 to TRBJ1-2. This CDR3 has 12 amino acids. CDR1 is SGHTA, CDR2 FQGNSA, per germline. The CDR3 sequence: CASSLGKNGYTF.

The CDR3 region is CASSGTGGGDTQYF. The chain couples TRBV6-4 to TRBJ2-3; the D call from TCRdb, TRBD2, cannot be confirmed without DNA. The CDR3 is made up of 14 amino acids. From germline, CDR1 is MRHNA and CDR2 SNTAGT.

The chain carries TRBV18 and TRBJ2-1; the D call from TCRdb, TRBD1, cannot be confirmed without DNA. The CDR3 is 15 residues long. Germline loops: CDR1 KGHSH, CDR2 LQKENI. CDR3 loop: CASSYRDRNHNEQFF.

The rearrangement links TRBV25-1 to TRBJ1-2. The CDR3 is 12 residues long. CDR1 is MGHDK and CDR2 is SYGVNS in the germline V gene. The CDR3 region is CASSDTFYGYTF.

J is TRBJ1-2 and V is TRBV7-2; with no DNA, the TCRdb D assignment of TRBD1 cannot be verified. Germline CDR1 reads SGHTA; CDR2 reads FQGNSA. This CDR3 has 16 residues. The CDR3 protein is CASSLAFGGSGYGYTF.

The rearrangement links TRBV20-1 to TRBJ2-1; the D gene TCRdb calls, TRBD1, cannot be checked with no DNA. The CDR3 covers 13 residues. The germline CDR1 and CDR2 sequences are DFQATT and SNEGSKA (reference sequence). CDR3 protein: CSARGGTSNEQFF.

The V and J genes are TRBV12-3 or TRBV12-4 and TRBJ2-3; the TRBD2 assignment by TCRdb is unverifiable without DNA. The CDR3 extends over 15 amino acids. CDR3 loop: CASSLRGTHTDTQYF.

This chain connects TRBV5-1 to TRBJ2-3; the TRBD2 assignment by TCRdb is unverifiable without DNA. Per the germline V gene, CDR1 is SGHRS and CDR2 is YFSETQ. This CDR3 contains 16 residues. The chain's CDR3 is CASSSDTSGTAGTQYF.